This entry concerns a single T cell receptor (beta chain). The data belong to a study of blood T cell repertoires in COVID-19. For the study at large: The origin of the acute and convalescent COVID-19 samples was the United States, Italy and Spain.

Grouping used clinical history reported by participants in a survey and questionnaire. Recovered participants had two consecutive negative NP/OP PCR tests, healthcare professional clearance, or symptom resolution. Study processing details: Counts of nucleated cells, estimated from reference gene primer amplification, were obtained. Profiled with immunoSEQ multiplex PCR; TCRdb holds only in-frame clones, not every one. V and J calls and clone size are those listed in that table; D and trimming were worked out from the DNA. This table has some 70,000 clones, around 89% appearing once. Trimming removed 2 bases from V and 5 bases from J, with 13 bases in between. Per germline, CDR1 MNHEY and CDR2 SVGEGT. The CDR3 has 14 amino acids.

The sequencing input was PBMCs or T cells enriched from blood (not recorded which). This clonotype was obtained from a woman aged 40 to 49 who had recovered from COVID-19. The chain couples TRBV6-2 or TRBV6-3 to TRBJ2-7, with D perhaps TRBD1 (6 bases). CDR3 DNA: TGTGCCAGCAGTTACCACAGGGCGGAAAACGAGCAGTACTTC. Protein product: CASSYHRAENEQYF.